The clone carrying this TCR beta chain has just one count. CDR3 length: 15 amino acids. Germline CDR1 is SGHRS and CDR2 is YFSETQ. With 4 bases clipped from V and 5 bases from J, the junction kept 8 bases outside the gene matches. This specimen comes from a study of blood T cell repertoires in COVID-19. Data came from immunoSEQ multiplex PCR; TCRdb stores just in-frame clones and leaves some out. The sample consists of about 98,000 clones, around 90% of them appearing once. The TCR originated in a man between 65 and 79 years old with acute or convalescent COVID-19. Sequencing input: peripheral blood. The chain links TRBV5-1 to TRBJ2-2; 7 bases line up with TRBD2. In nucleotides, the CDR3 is TGCGCCAGCAGCCCTACCGGGACTACTACCGGGGAGCTGTTTTTT. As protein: CASSPTGTTTGELFF.